Sequencing of this TCR beta chain was carried out in a study of cytomegalovirus exposure and HLA in healthy donors. The CDR3 has 15 residues. V was pared by 3 bases and J by 5 bases, with 4 bases of the junction left unmatched. Germline CDR1 is MDHEN and CDR2 is SYDVKM. PCR primers comprised 60 Vbeta and 13 Jbeta primers. Clones were read by immunoSEQ multiplex PCR, and TCRdb kept only the in-frame ones, dropping some. The repertoire holds 160,000 or so clones, with 70% to 90% as singletons. General study findings and limits: In a later analysis, common viral pathogens appeared linked to several of the most significant clusters. In an earlier analysis, most TCR beta V segments were productive about 87% or about 30% of the time.

Concerning this clone itself: Its antigen is unknown.

The chain links TRBV28 to TRBJ2-1; 10 nucleotides match TRBD2. The specimen sequenced was PBMCs. The TCR comes from a woman aged 18-29 years in good health and CMV-seronegative. CDR3 nucleotide sequence: TGTGCCAGCAGTTTCACACTAGCGGGGAACAATGAGCAGTTCTTC. Residues: CASSFTLAGNNEQFF. Full variable domain (rest looked up from reference TRBV28 and TRBJ2-1): DVKVTQSSRYLVKRTGEKVFLECVQDMDHENMFWYRQDPGLGLRLIYFSYDVKMKEKGDIPEGYSVSREKKERFSLILESASTNQTSMYLCASSFTLAGNNEQFFGPGTRLTVL.